This T cell receptor beta chain derives from a study of blood T cell repertoires in COVID-19. Turning to the study itself: Material from acute and convalescent COVID-19 was sourced from the United States, Italy and Spain. PBMCs, B-cell-depleted T cells, or T cells provided the cDNA or gDNA that made up the material.

V dropped 3 bases and J dropped 8 bases, with 13 bases sitting between them. The CDR3 extends over 14 amino acids. Germline CDR1 LNHDA, CDR2 SQIVND (reference sequence). How the authors handled the data: From reference gene primer amplification, estimates of nucleated cell counts were derived. Some clones are missing from TCRdb's copy, which holds only in-frame ones; the method was immunoSEQ multiplex PCR. From that table come the V and J calls and clone size; the DNA was used to work out D and trimming. Of some 89,000 clones in the sample, 60% to 85% are singletons; the top ten hold roughly 6.6%. The source of this sequence is a man in his sixties or seventies with acute or convalescent COVID-19. The specimen was peripheral blood. The V call is TRBV19, the J call TRBJ1-4; D call uncertain. The CDR3: CASSMTAPGEKLFF. CDR3 nucleotide sequence: TGTGCCAGTAGTATGACCGCCCCGGGGGAAAAACTGTTTTTT.